This T cell receptor (beta chain) stems from a study of T-cell reconstitution after alpha-beta-depleted transplantation in children (dated by TCRdb to the mid-2010s). Some background on the complete study: Using TCR repertoire profiling, the study followed T-cell immune reconstitution in a quantitative way in children after TCRalphabeta/CD19-depleted allogeneic hematopoietic cell transplantation.

The method was PCR. Sequencing was carried out with an Illumina HiSeq 2500. TCR libraries were prepared with molecular barcoding, using unique molecular identifiers to normalize TCRbeta repertoire quantification. The public reads were reanalyzed by TCRdb: fastp trimming at Q25, MiXCR alignment, in-frame beta chains only. Every entry covers one CDR3 protein and lists the most common genes and DNA from its rows. The table for this sample lists about 870,000 distinct CDR3 sequences; approximately 15% of them were counted only once. The biggest ten clones account for roughly 5% of the sample. This clonotype turned up a few times. The antigen it binds to is not known. Base qualities are not at hand, and no much larger clone is one base apart. The treatment or condition label corresponds to: allogeneic hematopoietic cell transplantation with graft depleted of TCRalphabeta T cells and CD19 B cells. The transplant recipients were children given TCRalphabeta/CD19-depleted allogeneic hematopoietic cell grafts.

There are 14 amino acids in the CDR3, from cysteine to phenylalanine inclusive. Only CDR3 DNA is held: 42 bases, read in frame from base 1. Between the V and J ends, shortened by 6 bases and 4 bases respectively, the junction contains 15 bases. CDR1 and CDR2, looked up from the germline V gene, are MNHEY and SVGAGI. Paper-wide results and their limitations: Apparently early alphabetaT-cell count recovery about two months after transplant reportedly relied on only several hundred rapidly expanded clones derived from non-depleted graft cells. The high TCRbeta diversity at day 60 in some patients was ascribed to recipient T cells and intrathymic progenitors that had survived conditioning. The frequencies of hyperexpanded clones fell over the following months, and after one year, T-cell counts and TCRbeta diversity were mostly attributed to newly produced T cells.

Recombination connected TRBV6-5 to TRBJ1-1; a tentative D match to TRBD1 spans 5 bases. The source material was PBMCs, mostly from graft donor cells, sampled 360 days after TCRalphabeta/CD19-depleted stem cell transplant. This clonotype was sampled from a male patient aged 5 to 17 who had a stem cell transplant for acute lymphoblastic leukemia, so the T cells may come from the graft donor. CDR3 loop: CASSHSLGGTEAFF. The nucleotide sequence is TGTGCCAGCAGCCACTCTTTGGGGGGCACTGAAGCTTTCTTT.